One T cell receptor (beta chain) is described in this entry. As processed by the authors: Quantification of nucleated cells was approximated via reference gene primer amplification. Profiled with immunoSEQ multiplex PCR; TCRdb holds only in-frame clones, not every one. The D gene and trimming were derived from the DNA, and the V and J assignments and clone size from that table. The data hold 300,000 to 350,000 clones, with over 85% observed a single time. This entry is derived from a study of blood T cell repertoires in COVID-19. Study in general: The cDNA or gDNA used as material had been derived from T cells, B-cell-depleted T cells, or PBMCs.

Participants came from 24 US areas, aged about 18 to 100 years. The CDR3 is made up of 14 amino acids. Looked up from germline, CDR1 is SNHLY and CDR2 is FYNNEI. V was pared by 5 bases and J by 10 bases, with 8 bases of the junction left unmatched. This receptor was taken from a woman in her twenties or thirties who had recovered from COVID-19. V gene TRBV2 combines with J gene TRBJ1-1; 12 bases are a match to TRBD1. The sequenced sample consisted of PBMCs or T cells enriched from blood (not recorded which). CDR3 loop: CASSPGQGAQVAFF. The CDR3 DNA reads TGTGCCAGCAGTCCGGGACAGGGGGCCCAAGTAGCTTTCTTT.